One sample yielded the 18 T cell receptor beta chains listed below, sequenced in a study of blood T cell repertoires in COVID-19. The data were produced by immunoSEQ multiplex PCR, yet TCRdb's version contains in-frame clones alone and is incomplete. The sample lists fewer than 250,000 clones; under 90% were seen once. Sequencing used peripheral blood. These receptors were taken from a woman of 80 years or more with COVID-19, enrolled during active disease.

CDR3 sequence: CASKDSSTDTQYF. The DNA for the CDR3 is TGTGCCAGCAAGGACAGTAGCACAGATACGCAGTATTTT. J is TRBJ2-3 and V is TRBV21-1; the table's TRBD1 call for D was not verified on the DNA. TRBV21-1 has pseudogene status. The CDR3 runs to 13 residues.

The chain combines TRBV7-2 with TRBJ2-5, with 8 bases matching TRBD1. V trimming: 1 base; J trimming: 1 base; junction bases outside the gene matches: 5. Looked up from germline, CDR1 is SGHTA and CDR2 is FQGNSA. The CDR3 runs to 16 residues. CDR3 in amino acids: CASSLGPGGRQETQYF. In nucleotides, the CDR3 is TGTGCCAGCAGCTTAGGGCCAGGGGGCCGCCAAGAGACCCAGTACTTC.

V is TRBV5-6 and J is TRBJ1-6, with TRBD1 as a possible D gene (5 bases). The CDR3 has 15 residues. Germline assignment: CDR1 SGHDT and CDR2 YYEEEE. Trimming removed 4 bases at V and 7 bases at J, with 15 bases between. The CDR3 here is CASSLWGLANSPLHF. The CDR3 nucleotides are TGTGCCAGCAGCCTATGGGGACTGGCGAATTCACCCCTCCACTTT.

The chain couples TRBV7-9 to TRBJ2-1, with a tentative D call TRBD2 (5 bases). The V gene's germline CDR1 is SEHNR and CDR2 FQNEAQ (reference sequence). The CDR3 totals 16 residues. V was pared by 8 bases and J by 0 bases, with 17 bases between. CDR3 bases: TGTGCCAGCGTGCGGAACGGGGTGATCTCCTACAATGAGCAGTTCTTC. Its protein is CASVRNGVISYNEQFF.

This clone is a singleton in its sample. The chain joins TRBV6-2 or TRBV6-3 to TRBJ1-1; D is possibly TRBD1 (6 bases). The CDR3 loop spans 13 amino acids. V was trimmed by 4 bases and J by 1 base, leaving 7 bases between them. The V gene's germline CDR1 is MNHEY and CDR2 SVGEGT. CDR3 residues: CASSSGENTEAFF. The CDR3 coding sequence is TGTGCCAGCAGTTCAGGGGAGAACACTGAAGCTTTCTTT.

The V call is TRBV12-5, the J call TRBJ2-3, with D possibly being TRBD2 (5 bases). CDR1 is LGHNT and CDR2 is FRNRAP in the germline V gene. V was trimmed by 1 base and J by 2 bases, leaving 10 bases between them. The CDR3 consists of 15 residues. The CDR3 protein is CASGLGLADTDTQYF. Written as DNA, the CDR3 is TGTGCTAGTGGTTTGGGCCTAGCTGACACAGATACGCAGTATTTT.

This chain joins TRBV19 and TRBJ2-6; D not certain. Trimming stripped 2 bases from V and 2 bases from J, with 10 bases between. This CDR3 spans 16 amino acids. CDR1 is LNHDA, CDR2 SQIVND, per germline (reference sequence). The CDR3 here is CASSIRSSAGANVLTF. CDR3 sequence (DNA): TGTGCCAGTAGTATACGGTCGTCGGCTGGGGCCAACGTCCTGACTTTC.

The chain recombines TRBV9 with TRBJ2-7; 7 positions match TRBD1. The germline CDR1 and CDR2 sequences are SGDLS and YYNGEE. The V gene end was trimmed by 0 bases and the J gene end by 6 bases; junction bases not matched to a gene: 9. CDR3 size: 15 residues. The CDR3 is CASSVGTGTQGEQYF. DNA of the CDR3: TGTGCCAGCAGCGTAGGGACAGGAACCCAGGGCGAGCAGTACTTC.

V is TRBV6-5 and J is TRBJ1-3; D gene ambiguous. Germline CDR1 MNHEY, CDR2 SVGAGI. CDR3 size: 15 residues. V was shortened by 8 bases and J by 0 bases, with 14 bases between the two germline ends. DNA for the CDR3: TGTGCCAGCGCCCGGGGAGGGAGCTCTGGAAACACCATATATTTT. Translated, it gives CASARGGSSGNTIYF.

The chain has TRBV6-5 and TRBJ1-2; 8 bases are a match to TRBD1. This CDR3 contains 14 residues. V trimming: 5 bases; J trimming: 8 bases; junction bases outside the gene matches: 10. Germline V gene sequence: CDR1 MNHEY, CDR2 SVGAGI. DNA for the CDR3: TGTGCCAGCAGTCGCGGGGGACAGGCAGTCGGCTACACCTTC. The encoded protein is CASSRGGQAVGYTF.

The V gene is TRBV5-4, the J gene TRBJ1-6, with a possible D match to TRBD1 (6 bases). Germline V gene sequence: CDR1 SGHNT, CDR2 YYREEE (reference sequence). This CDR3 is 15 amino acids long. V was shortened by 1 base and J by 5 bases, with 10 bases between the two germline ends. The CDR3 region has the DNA TGTGCCAGCAGCTTGCAGCAGGGGAATAATTCACCCCTCCACTTT. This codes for CASSLQQGNNSPLHF.

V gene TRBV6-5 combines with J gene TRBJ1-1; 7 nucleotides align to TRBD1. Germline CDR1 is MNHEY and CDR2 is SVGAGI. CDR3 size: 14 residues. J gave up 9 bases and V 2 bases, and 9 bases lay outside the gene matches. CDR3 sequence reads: CASSYPGTQGKAFF. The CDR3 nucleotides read TGTGCCAGCAGTTACCCGGGAACACAGGGGAAAGCTTTCTTT.

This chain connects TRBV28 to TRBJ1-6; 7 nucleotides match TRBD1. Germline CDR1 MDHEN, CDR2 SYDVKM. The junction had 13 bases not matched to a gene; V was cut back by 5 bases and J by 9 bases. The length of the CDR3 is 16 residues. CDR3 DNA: TGTGCCAGCAGTCTGCGGACAGGATTCATTATTTCACCCCTCCACTTT. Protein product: CASSLRTGFIISPLHF. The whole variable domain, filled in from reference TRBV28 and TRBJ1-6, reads DVKVTQSSRYLVKRTGEKVFLECVQDMDHENMFWYRQDPGLGLRLIYFSYDVKMKEKGDIPEGYSVSREKKERFSLILESASTNQTSMYLCASSLRTGFIISPLHFGNGTRLTVT.

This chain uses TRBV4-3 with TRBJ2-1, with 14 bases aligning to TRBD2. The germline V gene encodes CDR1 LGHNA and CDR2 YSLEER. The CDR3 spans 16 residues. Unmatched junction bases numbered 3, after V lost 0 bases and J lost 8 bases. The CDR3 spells CASSQEPGLAGDEQFF. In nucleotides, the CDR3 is TGCGCCAGCAGCCAAGAACCGGGACTAGCGGGGGATGAGCAGTTCTTC.

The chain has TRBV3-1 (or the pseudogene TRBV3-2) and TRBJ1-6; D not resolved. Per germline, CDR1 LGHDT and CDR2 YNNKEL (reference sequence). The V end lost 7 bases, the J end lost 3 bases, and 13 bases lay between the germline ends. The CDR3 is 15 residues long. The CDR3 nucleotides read TGTGCCAGCAATTCGGCGGAGATCTATAATTCACCCCTCCACTTT. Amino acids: CASNSAEIYNSPLHF.

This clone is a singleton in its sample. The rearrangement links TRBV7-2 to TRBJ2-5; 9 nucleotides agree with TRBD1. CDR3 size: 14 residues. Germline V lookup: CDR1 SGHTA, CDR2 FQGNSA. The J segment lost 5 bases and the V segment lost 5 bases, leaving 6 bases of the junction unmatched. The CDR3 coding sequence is TGTGCCAGCAGCGCAACAGGGGGCAGGGAGACCCAGTACTTC. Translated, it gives CASSATGGRETQYF.

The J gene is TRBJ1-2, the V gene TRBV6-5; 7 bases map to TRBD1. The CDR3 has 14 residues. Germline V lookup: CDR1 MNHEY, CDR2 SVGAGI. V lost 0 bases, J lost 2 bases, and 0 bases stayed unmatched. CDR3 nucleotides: TGTGCCAGCAGTTACTCGACAGGGAACTATGGCTACACCTTC. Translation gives CASSYSTGNYGYTF.

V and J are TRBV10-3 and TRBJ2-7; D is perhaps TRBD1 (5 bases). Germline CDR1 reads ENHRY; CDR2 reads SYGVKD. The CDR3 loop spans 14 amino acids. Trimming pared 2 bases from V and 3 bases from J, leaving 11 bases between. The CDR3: CAISEKGLIYEQYF. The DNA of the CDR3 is TGTGCCATCAGTGAGAAGGGGTTAATCTACGAGCAGTACTTC.